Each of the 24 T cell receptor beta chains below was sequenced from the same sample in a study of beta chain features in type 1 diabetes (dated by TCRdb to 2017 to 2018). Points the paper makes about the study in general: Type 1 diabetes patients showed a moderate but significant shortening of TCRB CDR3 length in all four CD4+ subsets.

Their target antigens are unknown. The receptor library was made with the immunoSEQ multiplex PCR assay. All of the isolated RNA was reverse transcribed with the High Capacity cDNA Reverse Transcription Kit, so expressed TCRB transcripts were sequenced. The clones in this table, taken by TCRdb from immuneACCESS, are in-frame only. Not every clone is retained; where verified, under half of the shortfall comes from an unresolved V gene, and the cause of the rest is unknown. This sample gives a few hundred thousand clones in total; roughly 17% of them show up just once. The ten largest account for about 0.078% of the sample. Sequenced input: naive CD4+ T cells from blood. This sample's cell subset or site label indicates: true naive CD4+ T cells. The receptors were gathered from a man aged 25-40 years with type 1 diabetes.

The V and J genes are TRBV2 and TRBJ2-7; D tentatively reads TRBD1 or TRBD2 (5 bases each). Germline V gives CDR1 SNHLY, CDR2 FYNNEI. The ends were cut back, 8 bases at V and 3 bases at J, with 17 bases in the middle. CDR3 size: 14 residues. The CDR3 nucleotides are TGTGCCAGCGGGGACGGACCCAACGACTACGAGCAGTACTTC. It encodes CASGDGPNDYEQYF.

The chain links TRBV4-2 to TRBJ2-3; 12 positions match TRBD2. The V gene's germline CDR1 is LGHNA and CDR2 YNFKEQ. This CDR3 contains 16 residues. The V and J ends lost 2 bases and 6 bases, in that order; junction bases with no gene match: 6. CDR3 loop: CASSQPSGRAGDTQYF. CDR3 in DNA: TGTGCCAGCAGCCAACCTAGCGGGAGGGCAGGGGATACGCAGTATTTT.

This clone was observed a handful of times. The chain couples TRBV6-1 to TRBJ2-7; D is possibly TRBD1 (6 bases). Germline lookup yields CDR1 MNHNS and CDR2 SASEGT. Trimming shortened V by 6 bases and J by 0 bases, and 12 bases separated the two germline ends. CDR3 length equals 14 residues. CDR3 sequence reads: CASRNTGYSYEQYF. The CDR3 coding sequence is TGTGCCAGCAGGAATACAGGGTACTCCTACGAGCAGTACTTC.

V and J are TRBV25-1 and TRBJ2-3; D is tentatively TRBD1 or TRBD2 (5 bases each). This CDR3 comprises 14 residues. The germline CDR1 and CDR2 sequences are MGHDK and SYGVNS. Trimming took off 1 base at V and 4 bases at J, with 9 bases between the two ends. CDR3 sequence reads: CASSESGDPDTQYF. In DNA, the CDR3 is TGTGCCAGCAGTGAATCTGGGGACCCAGATACGCAGTATTTT. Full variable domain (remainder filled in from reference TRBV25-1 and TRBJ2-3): EADIYQTPRYLVIGTGKKITLECSQTMGHDKMYWYQQDPGMELHLIHYSYGVNSTEKGDLSSESTVSRIRTEHFPLTLESARPSHTSQYLCASSESGDPDTQYFGPGTRLTVL.

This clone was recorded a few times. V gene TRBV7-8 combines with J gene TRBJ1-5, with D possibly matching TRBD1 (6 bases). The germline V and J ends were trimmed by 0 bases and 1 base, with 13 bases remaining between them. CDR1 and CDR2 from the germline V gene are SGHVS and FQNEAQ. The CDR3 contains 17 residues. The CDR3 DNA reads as TGTGCCAGCAGCTTAGCTGGATCGGGGGCAAGCAATCAGCCCCAGCATTTT. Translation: CASSLAGSGASNQPQHF.

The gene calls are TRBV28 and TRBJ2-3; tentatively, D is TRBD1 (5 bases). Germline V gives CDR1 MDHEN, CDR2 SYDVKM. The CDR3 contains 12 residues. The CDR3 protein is CAIDSSTDTQYF. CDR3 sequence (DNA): TGTGCAATTGACAGTAGCACAGATACGCAGTATTTT.

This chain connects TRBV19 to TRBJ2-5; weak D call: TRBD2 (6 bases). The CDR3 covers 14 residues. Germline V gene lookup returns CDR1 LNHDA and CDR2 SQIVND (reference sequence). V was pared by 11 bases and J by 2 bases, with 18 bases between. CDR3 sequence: CAAGTPGDQETQYF. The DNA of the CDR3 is TGTGCCGCCGGGACTCCGGGCGATCAAGAGACCCAGTACTTC.

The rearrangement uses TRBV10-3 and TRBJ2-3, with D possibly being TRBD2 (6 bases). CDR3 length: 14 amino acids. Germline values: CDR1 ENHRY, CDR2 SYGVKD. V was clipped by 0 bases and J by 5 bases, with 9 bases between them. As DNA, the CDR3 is TGTGCCATCAGTGAGTCTGGAGGGCTAGATACGCAGTATTTT. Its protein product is CAISESGGLDTQYF.

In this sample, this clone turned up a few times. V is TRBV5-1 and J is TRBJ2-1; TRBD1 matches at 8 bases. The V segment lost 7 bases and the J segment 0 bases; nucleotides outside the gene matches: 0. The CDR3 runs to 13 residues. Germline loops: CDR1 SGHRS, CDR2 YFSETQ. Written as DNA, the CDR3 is TGCGCCAGCGGGACAGGCTCCTACAATGAGCAGTTCTTC. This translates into CASGTGSYNEQFF.

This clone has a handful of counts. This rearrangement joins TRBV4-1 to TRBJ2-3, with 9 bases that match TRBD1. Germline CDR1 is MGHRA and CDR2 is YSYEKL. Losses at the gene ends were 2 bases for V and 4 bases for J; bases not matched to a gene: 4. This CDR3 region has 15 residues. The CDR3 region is CASSQQDRGADTQYF. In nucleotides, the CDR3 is TGCGCCAGCAGCCAACAAGACAGGGGGGCAGATACGCAGTATTTT.

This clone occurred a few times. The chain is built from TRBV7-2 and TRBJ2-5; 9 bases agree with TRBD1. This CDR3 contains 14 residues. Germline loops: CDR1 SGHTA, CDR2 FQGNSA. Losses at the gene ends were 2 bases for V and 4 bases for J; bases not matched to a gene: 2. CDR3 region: CASSLRDRAETQYF. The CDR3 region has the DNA TGTGCCAGCAGCTTACGGGACAGGGCAGAGACCCAGTACTTC.

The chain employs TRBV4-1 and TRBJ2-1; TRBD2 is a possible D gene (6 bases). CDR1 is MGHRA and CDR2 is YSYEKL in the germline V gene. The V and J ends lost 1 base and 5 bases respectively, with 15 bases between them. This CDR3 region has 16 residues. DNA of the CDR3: TGCGCCAGCAGCCAAGGGGAGGCTAGCCGAAACAATGAGCAGTTCTTC. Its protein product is CASSQGEASRNNEQFF.

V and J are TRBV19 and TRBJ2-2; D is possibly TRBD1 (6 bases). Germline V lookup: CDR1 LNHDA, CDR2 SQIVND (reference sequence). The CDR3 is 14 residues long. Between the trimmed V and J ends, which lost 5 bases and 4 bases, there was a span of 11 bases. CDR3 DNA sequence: TGTGCCAGTAGTGTGACAGGCGGCACCGGGGAGCTGTTTTTT. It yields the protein CASSVTGGTGELFF.

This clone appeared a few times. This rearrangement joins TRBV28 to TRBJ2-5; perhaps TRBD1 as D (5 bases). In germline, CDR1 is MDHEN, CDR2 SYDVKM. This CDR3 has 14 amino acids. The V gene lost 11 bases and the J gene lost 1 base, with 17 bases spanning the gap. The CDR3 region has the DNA TGTGCCTCCCGGATGGGCAGGGCCCAAGAGACCCAGTACTTC. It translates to CASRMGRAQETQYF.

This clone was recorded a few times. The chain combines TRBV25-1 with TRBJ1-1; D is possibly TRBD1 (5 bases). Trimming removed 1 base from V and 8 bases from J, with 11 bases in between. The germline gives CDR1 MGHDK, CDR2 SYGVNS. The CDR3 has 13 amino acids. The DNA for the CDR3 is TGTGCCAGCAGTGAATTAGCTAGGACAGAAGCTTTCTTT. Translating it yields CASSELARTEAFF.

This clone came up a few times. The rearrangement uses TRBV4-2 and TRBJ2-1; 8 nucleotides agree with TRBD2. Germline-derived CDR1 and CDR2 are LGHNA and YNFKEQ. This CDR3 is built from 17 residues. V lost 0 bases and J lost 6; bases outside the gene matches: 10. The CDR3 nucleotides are TGTGCCAGCAGCCAAGATCCCGGACTAGCCCGGGGCAATGAGCAGTTCTTC. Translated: CASSQDPGLARGNEQFF.

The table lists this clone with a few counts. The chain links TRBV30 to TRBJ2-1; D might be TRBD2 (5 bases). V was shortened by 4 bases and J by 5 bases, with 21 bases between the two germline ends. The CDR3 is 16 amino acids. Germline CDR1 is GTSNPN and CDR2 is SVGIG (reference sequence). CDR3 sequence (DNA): TGTGCCTGGAATGTTCGCCTAGCTTCGATAAACAATGAGCAGTTCTTC. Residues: CAWNVRLASINNEQFF.

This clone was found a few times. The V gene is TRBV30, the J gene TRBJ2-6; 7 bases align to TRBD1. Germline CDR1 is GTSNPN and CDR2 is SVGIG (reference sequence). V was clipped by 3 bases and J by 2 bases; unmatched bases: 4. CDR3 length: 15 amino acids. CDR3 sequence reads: CAWRGRGTGANVLTF. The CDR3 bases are TGTGCCTGGAGAGGCAGGGGGACTGGGGCCAACGTCCTGACTTTC.

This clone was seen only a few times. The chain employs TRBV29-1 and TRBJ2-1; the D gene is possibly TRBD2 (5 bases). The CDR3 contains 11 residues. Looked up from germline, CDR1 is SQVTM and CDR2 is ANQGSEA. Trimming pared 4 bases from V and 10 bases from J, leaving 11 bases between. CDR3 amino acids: CSVGERSEQFF. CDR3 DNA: TGCAGCGTTGGGGAGAGATCGGAGCAGTTCTTC.

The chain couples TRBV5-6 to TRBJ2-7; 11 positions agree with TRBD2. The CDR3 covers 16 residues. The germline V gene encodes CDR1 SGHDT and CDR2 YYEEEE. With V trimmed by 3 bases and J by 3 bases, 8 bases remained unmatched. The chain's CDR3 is CASSWGLAGGIYEQYF. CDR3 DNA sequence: TGTGCCAGCAGCTGGGGGCTAGCGGGAGGAATCTACGAGCAGTACTTC.

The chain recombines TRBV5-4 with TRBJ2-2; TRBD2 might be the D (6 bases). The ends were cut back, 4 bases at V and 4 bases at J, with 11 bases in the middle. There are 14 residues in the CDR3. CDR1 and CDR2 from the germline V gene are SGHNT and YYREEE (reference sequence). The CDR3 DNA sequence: TGTGCCAGCAGCAATACGGGAGTCACCGGGGAGCTGTTTTTT. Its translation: CASSNTGVTGELFF.

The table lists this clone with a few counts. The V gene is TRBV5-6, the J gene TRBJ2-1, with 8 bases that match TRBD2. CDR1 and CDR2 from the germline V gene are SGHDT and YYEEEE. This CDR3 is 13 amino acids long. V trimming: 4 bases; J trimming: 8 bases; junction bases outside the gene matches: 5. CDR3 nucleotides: TGTGCCAGCAGCCTGGGGACTAGGTATGAGCAGTTCTTC. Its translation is CASSLGTRYEQFF.

The CDR3 loop reads CAWRSPGGTSALYEQYF. CDR3 DNA: TGTGCCTGGAGGTCTCCTGGGGGGACCAGCGCTCTCTACGAGCAGTACTTC. This chain joins TRBV30 and TRBJ2-7, with D possibly being TRBD2 (6 bases). The CDR3 contains 17 residues. V was trimmed by 3 bases and J by 3 bases, leaving 24 bases between them. Germline assignment: CDR1 GTSNPN and CDR2 SVGIG (reference sequence).

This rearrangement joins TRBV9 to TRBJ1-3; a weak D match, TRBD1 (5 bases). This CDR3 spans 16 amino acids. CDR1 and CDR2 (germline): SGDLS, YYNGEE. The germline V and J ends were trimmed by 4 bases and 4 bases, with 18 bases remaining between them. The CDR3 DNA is TGTGCCAGCAGCCCAGAGGGACTTTACTCAGGAAACACCATATATTTT. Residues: CASSPEGLYSGNTIYF.